Shown below are 23 T cell receptor beta chains from a single sample sequenced in a study of shared clonotypes between healthy human individuals. Profiling relied on immunoSEQ multiplex PCR, and the TCRdb table lists in-frame clones only, not all of them. Here the sample spans more than 2,000,000 clones, roughly 93% being singletons. Sequenced material: naive CD4+ T cells from PBMCs. Subset denoted: CD45RA+ positively selected. These receptors all come from a man aged 18 to 29 in good health. Some clones in this sample may be carry-over from other donors' samples.

In its sample, this clone was seen once. V usage is TRBV27 and J usage is TRBJ1-2; TRBD1 matches 8 bases. Germline trimming cut 5 bases from V and 8 bases from J; bases unmatched to any gene: 13. Germline loops: CDR1 MNHEY, CDR2 SMNVEV (reference sequence). The CDR3 is 15 amino acids. As DNA, the CDR3 is TGTGCCAGCAGTAGTCATCGACAGGGGCCCTTAGGCTACACCTTC. Translated: CASSSHRQGPLGYTF.

The chain joins TRBV5-1 to TRBJ2-3, with a possible D match to TRBD2 (6 bases). Looked up from germline, CDR1 is SGHRS and CDR2 is YFSETQ. The CDR3 covers 17 residues. V was trimmed by 4 bases and J by 0 bases, leaving 18 bases between them. CDR3 sequence: CASSPPGGMPSTDTQYF. The CDR3 region has the DNA TGCGCCAGCAGCCCACCGGGCGGGATGCCTAGCACAGATACGCAGTATTTT.

This clone appeared once. This sequence joins TRBV7-3 and TRBJ2-1; TRBD1 matches 8 bases. The CDR3 extends over 13 amino acids. V shed 5 bases and J 7 bases; nucleotides not matched to a gene: 4. Germline V gene sequence: CDR1 SGHTA, CDR2 FQGTGA. The CDR3 spells CASSLGQGNEQFF. The CDR3 region has the DNA TGTGCCAGCAGCCTCGGACAGGGTAATGAGCAGTTCTTC. Full variable domain (missing parts from reference TRBV7-3 and TRBJ2-1): GAGVSQTPSNKVTEKGKYVELRCDPISGHTALYWYRQSLGQGPEFLIYFQGTGAADDSGLPNDRFFAVRPEGSVSTLKIQRTERGDSAVYLCASSLGQGNEQFFGPGTRLTVL.

This chain links TRBV19 with TRBJ1-5; TRBD1 matches 8 bases. The CDR3 length is 15 residues. Germline CDR1 reads LNHDA; CDR2 reads SQIVND (reference sequence). The V gene end was trimmed by 4 bases and the J gene end by 5 bases; junction bases not matched to a gene: 7. The CDR3 reads CASSTVTGGDQPQHF. The CDR3 nucleotides read TGTGCCAGTAGTACCGTAACAGGGGGGGATCAGCCCCAGCATTTT.

The V and J genes are TRBV9 and TRBJ2-1, with D uncertain. Germline V gene data show CDR1 as SGDLS and CDR2 as YYNGEE. This CDR3 has 11 amino acids. Trimming stripped 5 bases from V and 8 bases from J, with 8 bases between. The CDR3 DNA follows: TGTGCCAGCAGTTCTTATTATGAGCAGTTCTTC. The encoded protein is CASSSYYEQFF.

The chain carries TRBV7-9 and TRBJ1-1; no reliable D call. V was cut by 4 bases and J by 1 base, with 10 bases left in between. Germline assignment: CDR1 SEHNR and CDR2 FQNEAQ (reference sequence). The CDR3 has 14 residues. In nucleotides, the CDR3 is TGTGCCAGCAGCTGGGGTGAGGGGAACACTGAAGCTTTCTTT. This gives the protein CASSWGEGNTEAFF.

The chain joins TRBV30 to TRBJ2-6; D ambiguous. Per germline, CDR1 GTSNPN and CDR2 SVGIG (reference sequence). The CDR3 loop spans 14 amino acids. Trimming left V 4 bases short and J 4 bases short, with 11 bases between. The CDR3 here is CAWIRMAGANVLTF. CDR3 bases: TGTGCCTGGATAAGGATGGCCGGGGCCAACGTCCTGACTTTC.

The J gene is TRBJ1-4, the V gene TRBV5-1; TRBD1 agrees at 9 bases. CDR1 SGHRS and CDR2 YFSETQ come from the germline V gene. With V trimmed by 4 bases and J by 3 bases, 7 bases remained unmatched. The CDR3 runs to 16 residues. The CDR3 sequence: CASSQQGQGANEKLFF. The CDR3 nucleotides are TGCGCCAGCAGCCAGCAGGGACAGGGAGCTAATGAAAAACTGTTTTTT.

This clone was found a few times. V usage is TRBV30 and J usage is TRBJ1-1; the D gene is possibly TRBD1 (5 bases). Trimming left V 2 bases short and J 7 bases short, with 11 bases between. Germline CDR1 is GTSNPN and CDR2 is SVGIG (reference sequence). This CDR3 contains 12 residues. The CDR3 sequence: CAWSSGTNEAFF. The CDR3 nucleotides read TGTGCCTGGAGTTCAGGGACTAATGAAGCTTTCTTT.

About this clone: Other DNA sequences of this sample code for an identical CDR3. The V call is TRBV18, the J call TRBJ2-7; 9 bases fit TRBD1. Germline CDR1 reads KGHSH; CDR2 reads LQKENI. The CDR3 runs 14 residues. Trimming cost V 3 bases and J 4 bases; bases outside gene matches: 4. In nucleotides, the CDR3 is TGTGCCAGCTCACCGACAGGACAGGGGTACGAGCAGTACTTC. Translation: CASSPTGQGYEQYF.

The genes are TRBV11-2 and TRBJ2-1; TRBD2 matches at 13 bases. Looked up from germline, CDR1 is SGHAT and CDR2 is FQNNGV. The V gene end was trimmed by 2 bases and the J gene end by 10 bases; junction bases not matched to a gene: 2. The CDR3 has 14 residues. The CDR3: CASSLTSGRDEQFF. CDR3 DNA sequence: TGTGCCAGCAGCTTAACTAGCGGGAGGGACGAGCAGTTCTTC.

The chain joins TRBV7-9 to TRBJ1-1; a possible D gene is TRBD1 (5 bases). V lost 3 bases and J lost 10, with 12 bases in between. The CDR3 totals 12 residues. The V gene's germline CDR1 is SEHNR and CDR2 FQNEAQ (reference sequence). CDR3 residues: CASSLLTEGAFF. CDR3 DNA sequence: TGTGCCAGCAGCTTGTTGACAGAGGGAGCTTTCTTT.

On this clone: In the same sample, other DNA sequences code for this CDR3. The J gene is TRBJ1-1, the V gene TRBV5-1, with D hard to call. CDR3 length: 14 amino acids. The germline gives CDR1 SGHRS, CDR2 YFSETQ. Trimming pared 2 bases from V and 1 base from J, leaving 9 bases between. The CDR3 loop is CASSFSAPNTEAFF. The CDR3 region has the DNA TGCGCCAGCAGCTTTTCTGCCCCGAACACTGAAGCTTTCTTT.

The chain recombines TRBV5-1 with TRBJ2-5; 8 nucleotides match TRBD2. J was trimmed by 4 bases and V by 2 bases; bases with no gene match: 7. This CDR3 is 15 amino acids long. Germline assignment: CDR1 SGHRS and CDR2 YFSETQ. This chain's CDR3 is CASSLSGSAIETQYF. The CDR3 coding sequence is TGCGCCAGCAGCTTAAGCGGGAGTGCAATAGAGACCCAGTACTTC.

The CDR3 DNA reads as TGTGCCAGCAGGTCCAGCACAGGATATGGCTACACCTTC. Protein: CASRSSTGYGYTF. V usage is TRBV25-1 and J usage is TRBJ1-2; D might be TRBD1 (5 bases). The CDR3 runs to 13 residues. The ends were cut back, 6 bases at V and 5 bases at J, with 13 bases in the middle. Germline CDR1 reads MGHDK; CDR2 reads SYGVNS.

This chain joins TRBV11-3 and TRBJ2-3; 10 bases align to TRBD1. V was clipped by 4 bases and J by 6 bases; unmatched bases: 4. The CDR3 extends over 14 amino acids. CDR1 and CDR2 (germline): SGHNT, YENEEA. The CDR3 nucleotides are TGTGCCAGCAGCTCCCGGGACAGGGGTGATACGCAGTATTTT. Residues: CASSSRDRGDTQYF.

The V call is TRBV7-2, the J call TRBJ2-3; 10 bases agree with TRBD2. The CDR3 runs 17 residues. Germline CDR1 is SGHTA and CDR2 is FQGNSA. V was pared by 3 bases and J by 1 base, with 7 bases of the junction left unmatched. In nucleotides, the CDR3 is TGTGCCAGCAGCTTTGTAGCGGGAGGTGTTGGCACAGATACGCAGTATTTT. Protein: CASSFVAGGVGTDTQYF.

This sequence joins TRBV6-6 and TRBJ1-1, with unresolved D. Trimming removed 2 bases from V and 6 bases from J, with 10 bases in between. CDR1 is MNHNY, CDR2 SVGAGI, per germline (reference sequence). The CDR3 contains 13 residues. CDR3 bases: TGTGCCAGCAGTTACATAGGGTCCGCTGAAGCTTTCTTT. Translated, it gives CASSYIGSAEAFF.

The chain is built from TRBV6-1 and TRBJ1-5; TRBD1 is a possible D gene (5 bases). The germline V gene has CDR1 MNHNS and CDR2 SASEGT. V was clipped by 2 bases and J by 4 bases, with 12 bases between them. CDR3 size: 15 residues. DNA of the CDR3: TGTGCCAGCAGTGAAACGGCAGGGTTGAATCAGCCCCAGCATTTT. Its translation: CASSETAGLNQPQHF.

Turning to this clone: The same CDR3 is also encoded by other DNA sequences in this sample. V gene TRBV5-1 combines with J gene TRBJ1-2, with a possible D match to TRBD1 (5 bases). Trimming took off 0 bases at V and 2 bases at J, with 8 bases between the two ends. The germline CDR1 and CDR2 sequences are SGHRS and YFSETQ. The CDR3 covers 14 residues. For the CDR3, the DNA is TGCGCCAGCAGCTTGGCAGGGACCAACTATGGCTACACCTTC. Protein: CASSLAGTNYGYTF.

Points on this clone: This CDR3 is also generated by other DNA sequences in the sample. The V gene is TRBV7-2, the J gene TRBJ2-7, with 7 bases fitting TRBD1. From germline, CDR1 is SGHTA and CDR2 FQGNSA. Germline trimming cut 1 base from V and 1 base from J; bases unmatched to any gene: 4. The CDR3 has 15 amino acids. Here the CDR3 DNA reads TGTGCCAGCAGCTTAGGTAGGGGACAGTCCTACGAGCAGTACTTC. Amino acid sequence: CASSLGRGQSYEQYF. The whole variable domain, filled in from reference TRBV7-2 and TRBJ2-7, reads GAGVSQSPSNKVTEKGKDVELRCDPISGHTALYWYRQSLGQGLEFLIYFQGNSAPDKSGLPSDRFSAERTGGSVSTLTIQRTQQEDSAVYLCASSLGRGQSYEQYFGPGTRLTVT.

The V gene is TRBV6-1, the J gene TRBJ2-2; the D gene is possibly TRBD1 (5 bases). Germline CDR1 MNHNS, CDR2 SASEGT. V lost 7 bases to trimming and J lost 5 bases, with 14 bases between them. The CDR3 is 14 residues long. CDR3 sequence reads: CASTLPRGTGELFF. In DNA, the CDR3 is TGTGCCAGCACTCTACCTAGGGGAACCGGGGAGCTGTTTTTT.

In the case of this clone: This CDR3 is also generated by other DNA sequences in the sample. This chain uses TRBV28 with TRBJ1-2; D gene uncertain. The CDR3 runs 13 residues. V was trimmed by 1 base and J by 4 bases, leaving 7 bases between them. The germline CDR1 and CDR2 sequences are MDHEN and SYDVKM. The CDR3 region is CASSLLGSYGYTF. The DNA for the CDR3 is TGTGCCAGCAGTTTATTAGGCAGCTATGGCTACACCTTC.